A single sample gave rise to the 31 T cell receptor beta chains below, sequenced in a study of shared clonotypes between healthy human individuals. Sequenced by immunoSEQ multiplex PCR; TCRdb stores in-frame clones only, minus some. In the table there are approximately 940,000 clones, approximately 80% of which are singletons. Sequenced: memory CD4+ T cells sorted from blood. Noted subset: CD45RA-negative fraction. Receptors originate from a man in his late teens or twenties in good health.

The rearrangement joins TRBV18 to TRBJ1-1, with TRBD1 matching over 10 bases. The length of the CDR3 is 15 residues. The V segment lost 4 bases and the J segment 4 bases; nucleotides outside the gene matches: 6. Germline CDR1 reads KGHSH; CDR2 reads LQKENI. The CDR3, as DNA: TGTGCCAGCTCACGGCGGACAGGGGGGGCCACTGAAGCTTTCTTT. Amino acids: CASSRRTGGATEAFF.

This clone was counted only a few times. The rearrangement uses TRBV7-2 and TRBJ2-2; a weak D match, TRBD2 (5 bases). V was pared by 1 base and J by 6 bases, with 12 bases between. Germline V gene sequence: CDR1 SGHTA, CDR2 FQGNSA. The CDR3 is made up of 15 amino acids. In DNA, the CDR3 is TGTGCCAGCAGCTTAGACTCGGGATCCCCCGGGGAGCTGTTTTTT. Residues: CASSLDSGSPGELFF. The full variable domain, completed using reference TRBV7-2 and TRBJ2-2, is GAGVSQSPSNKVTEKGKDVELRCDPISGHTALYWYRQSLGQGLEFLIYFQGNSAPDKSGLPSDRFSAERTGGSVSTLTIQRTQQEDSAVYLCASSLDSGSPGELFFGEGSRLTVL.

The V gene is TRBV11-2, the J gene TRBJ2-3, with D possibly TRBD2 on 6 matching bases. This CDR3 comprises 15 residues. Germline CDR1 SGHAT, CDR2 FQNNGV. The V end lost 1 base, the J end lost 0 bases, and 8 bases lay between the germline ends. DNA of the CDR3: TGTGCCAGCAGCTTAGGGACTACCAGCACAGATACGCAGTATTTT. This encodes CASSLGTTSTDTQYF.

V gene TRBV7-9 combines with J gene TRBJ2-3; 7 bases align to TRBD1. The ends lost 1 base at V and 1 base at J; junction bases unmatched: 8. Looked up from germline, CDR1 is SEHNR and CDR2 is FQNEAQ (reference sequence). This CDR3 comprises 17 residues. The CDR3 sequence: CASSLGMGQSRTDTQYF. In DNA form, the CDR3 reads TGTGCCAGCAGCTTAGGAATGGGACAGTCCCGCACAGATACGCAGTATTTT. The variable domain in full, completed from reference TRBV7-9 and TRBJ2-3, reads DTGVSQNPRHKITKRGQNVTFRCDPISEHNRLYWYRQTLGQGPEFLTYFQNEAQLEKSRLLSDRFSAERPKGSFSTLEIQRTEQGDSAMYLCASSLGMGQSRTDTQYFGPGTRLTVL.

This chain connects TRBV4-1 to TRBJ2-1; a possible D gene is TRBD1 (5 bases). Germline assignment: CDR1 MGHRA and CDR2 YSYEKL. This CDR3 spans 16 amino acids. Trimming took off 5 bases at V and 5 bases at J, with 19 bases between the two ends. CDR3 nucleotide sequence: TGCGCCAGCAGCTCTCAGGGTTTTGGTCAGGACAATGAGCAGTTCTTC. Translating gives CASSSQGFGQDNEQFF.

This chain uses TRBV19 with TRBJ2-7; 9 bases align to TRBD1. The CDR3 has 15 amino acids. The V gene's germline CDR1 is LNHDA and CDR2 SQIVND (reference sequence). J lost 2 bases, V lost 3 bases, and 5 bases had no gene match. The CDR3 region has the DNA TGTGCCAGTAGTATTGGCGGGACAGGGCCCTACGAGCAGTACTTC. It specifies CASSIGGTGPYEQYF. The full variable domain, with the rest looked up from reference TRBV19 and TRBJ2-7, is DGGITQSPKYLFRKEGQNVTLSCEQNLNHDAMYWYRQDPGQGLRLIYYSQIVNDFQKGDIAEGYSVSREKKESFPLTVTSAQKNPTAFYLCASSIGGTGPYEQYFGPGTRLTVT.

The chain has TRBV5-1 and TRBJ2-7; D ambiguous. The CDR3 is made up of 14 amino acids. Per germline, CDR1 SGHRS and CDR2 YFSETQ. V gave up 5 bases and J gave up 0 bases, with 12 bases separating them. CDR3 in DNA: TGCGCCAGCAGTCTCCGGTCCACCTCCTACGAGCAGTACTTC. This encodes CASSLRSTSYEQYF.

The chain couples TRBV29-1 to TRBJ1-2, with 9 bases identical to TRBD1. Germline V gene sequence: CDR1 SQVTM, CDR2 ANQGSEA. The CDR3 length is 12 residues. V lost 6 bases and J lost 7; bases outside the gene matches: 6. The CDR3 is CSVLDRGGGYTF. CDR3 nucleotide sequence: TGCAGCGTCCTGGACAGGGGTGGTGGCTACACCTTC.

CDR3 DNA: TGCGCCAGCAGGGGACTAGCGGGAGGGGAAGCTTCGAACACCGGGGAGCTGTTTTTT. It translates to CASRGLAGGEASNTGELFF. V is TRBV5-1 and J is TRBJ2-2; TRBD2 aligns across 16 bases. CDR1 and CDR2 (germline): SGHRS, YFSETQ. V lost 5 bases to trimming and J lost 0 bases; unmatched junction nucleotides: 7. The CDR3 is 19 residues long.

This clone was found a few times. The V and J genes are TRBV18 and TRBJ1-3; D unresolved. The V and J ends lost 1 base and 2 bases respectively, with 15 bases between them. In germline, CDR1 is KGHSH, CDR2 LQKENI. This CDR3 is 17 amino acids long. In DNA, the CDR3 is TGTGCCAGCTCACCACAAACCGGGAGCCTTGCTGGAAACACCATATATTTT. It is translated as CASSPQTGSLAGNTIYF.

The J gene is TRBJ2-2, the V gene TRBV27, with D possibly being TRBD2 (6 bases). This CDR3 has 13 amino acids. V lost 7 bases to trimming and J lost 3 bases, with 9 bases between them. Germline lookup yields CDR1 MNHEY and CDR2 SMNVEV (reference sequence). The CDR3 DNA is TGTGCCAGCACCCCTAGCGACACCGGGGAGCTGTTTTTT. Protein: CASTPSDTGELFF.

V and J are TRBV6-6 and TRBJ1-6, with D hard to call. Deletions cut 2 bases from V and 7 bases from J, with 12 bases between. CDR3 length equals 15 residues. The germline V gene has CDR1 MNHNY and CDR2 SVGAGI (reference sequence). CDR3 nucleotides: TGTGCCAGCAGTTACGGGTCCCTGTGGAATTCACCCCTCCACTTT. Residues: CASSYGSLWNSPLHF.

This chain uses TRBV4-2 with TRBJ1-4; D is uncertain. Trimming stripped 0 bases from V and 6 bases from J, with 11 bases between. CDR3 length: 15 residues. Germline values: CDR1 LGHNA, CDR2 YNFKEQ. The CDR3 region has the DNA TGTGCCAGCAGCCAAGAGCCACGATCTGATGAAAAACTGTTTTTT. Translating gives CASSQEPRSDEKLFF.

The rearrangement joins TRBV29-1 to TRBJ1-2; D is ambiguous. This CDR3 has 12 residues. V lost 5 bases to trimming and J lost 4 bases, with 11 bases between them. In germline, CDR1 is SQVTM, CDR2 ANQGSEA. For the CDR3, the DNA is TGCAGCGTTCCACTAGCGGTCTATGGCTACACCTTC. Its protein is CSVPLAVYGYTF.

This sequence joins TRBV2 and TRBJ2-7; 8 bases align to TRBD1. V lost 7 bases, J lost 6 bases, and 5 bases stayed unmatched. The CDR3 is made up of 12 amino acids. The V gene's germline CDR1 is SNHLY and CDR2 FYNNEI. Written as DNA, the CDR3 is TGTGCCAGCACTACCGACAGGGGCGAGCAGTACTTC. Translation: CASTTDRGEQYF.

J is TRBJ1-2 and V is TRBV5-1; TRBD1 is a possible D gene (6 bases). V gave up 0 bases and J gave up 4 bases, with 16 bases separating them. The germline V gene has CDR1 SGHRS and CDR2 YFSETQ. The length of the CDR3 is 16 residues. CDR3 in DNA: TGCGCCAGCAGCTTGGTAGGTGGGGACAAGCTCTATGGCTACACCTTC. Translating gives CASSLVGGDKLYGYTF. Complete variable domain (other parts from reference TRBV5-1 and TRBJ1-2): KAGVTQTPRYLIKTRGQQVTLSCSPISGHRSVSWYQQTPGQGLQFLFEYFSETQRNKGNFPGRFSGRQFSNSRSEMNVSTLELGDSALYLCASSLVGGDKLYGYTFGSGTRLTVV.

The table lists this clone with a few counts. J is TRBJ1-5 and V is TRBV4-3; TRBD1 is a possible D gene (6 bases). Looked up from germline, CDR1 is LGHNA and CDR2 is YSLEER. Trimming removed 3 bases from V and 7 bases from J, with 22 bases in between. This CDR3 has 17 amino acids. The CDR3: CASSQEAQGQLMQPQHF. The CDR3 DNA is TGCGCCAGCAGCCAGGAGGCCCAAGGACAGCTCATGCAGCCCCAGCATTTT.

This clone has just one count. The rearrangement uses TRBV5-1 and TRBJ2-6; no reliable D call. The V end was cut by 0 bases, the J end by 0 bases, with 10 bases between. Germline V gene sequence: CDR1 SGHRS, CDR2 YFSETQ. This CDR3 region has 17 residues. The CDR3 region has the DNA TGCGCCAGCAGCTTGGGGAATCGTTTCTCTGGGGCCAACGTCCTGACTTTC. Translating gives CASSLGNRFSGANVLTF.

The rearrangement joins TRBV6-1 to TRBJ2-1; 7 nucleotides line up with TRBD2. This CDR3 contains 14 residues. Germline V gene sequence: CDR1 MNHNS, CDR2 SASEGT. J was trimmed by 7 bases and V by 7 bases; bases with no gene match: 10. DNA of the CDR3: TGTGCCAGCAATCGGGGAGGGGTGGAGAATGAGCAGTTCTTC. Translating it yields CASNRGGVENEQFF.

The rearrangement joins TRBV28 to TRBJ2-7; TRBD1 matches 7 bases. The CDR3 spans 15 residues. V was clipped by 7 bases and J by 3 bases; unmatched bases: 12. Germline V gene sequence: CDR1 MDHEN, CDR2 SYDVKM. CDR3 sequence reads: CASTRTWTGDYEQYF. CDR3 coding DNA: TGTGCCAGCACACGAACCTGGACAGGAGACTACGAGCAGTACTTC.

The rearrangement uses TRBV4-2 and TRBJ2-3; D unclear. The CDR3 sequence is 14 residues long. The germline CDR1 and CDR2 sequences are LGHNA and YNFKEQ. Trimming removed 0 bases at V and 1 base at J, with 5 bases between. This CDR3 reads CASSQDQGTDTQYF. CDR3 DNA sequence: TGTGCCAGCAGCCAAGATCAGGGCACAGATACGCAGTATTTT.

The chain employs TRBV30 and TRBJ1-2, with D unresolved. This CDR3 is built from 12 residues. The V gene lost 4 bases and the J gene lost 4 bases, with 10 bases spanning the gap. Germline loops: CDR1 GTSNPN, CDR2 SVGIG (reference sequence). The chain's CDR3 is CAWKGRSYGYTF. The CDR3 DNA follows: TGTGCCTGGAAGGGCAGGAGCTATGGCTACACCTTC.

The chain is built from TRBV13 and TRBJ2-2, with TRBD1 identical over 8 bases. This CDR3 contains 15 residues. V was clipped by 4 bases and J by 6 bases; unmatched bases: 7. Germline CDR1 and CDR2: PRHDT and FYEKMQ (reference sequence). CDR3 region: CASSSRTGRAGELFF. The CDR3 DNA is TGTGCCAGCAGCTCCCGGACAGGGCGGGCCGGGGAGCTGTTTTTT. The entire variable domain, with the rest obtained from reference TRBV13 and TRBJ2-2, is as follows: AAGVIQSPRHLIKEKRETATLKCYPIPRHDTVYWYQQGPGQDPQFLISFYEKMQSDKGSIPDRFSAQQFSDYHSELNMSSLELGDSALYFCASSSRTGRAGELFFGEGSRLTVL.

This clone was found a few times. V usage is TRBV10-3 and J usage is TRBJ2-1; 8 nucleotides agree with TRBD2. Germline-derived CDR1 and CDR2 are ENHRY and SYGVKD. V shed 2 bases, J shed 8 bases, and the junction held 11 bases outside the gene matches. There are 16 residues in the CDR3. The CDR3: CAISELSGGPNHEQFF. CDR3 DNA: TGTGCCATCAGTGAGCTTTCGGGGGGGCCTAACCATGAGCAGTTCTTC.

The gene calls are TRBV14 and TRBJ1-6; D unresolved. The CDR3 covers 16 residues. In germline, CDR1 is SGHDN, CDR2 FVKESK. The V and J ends lost 0 bases and 7 bases respectively, with 13 bases between them. The CDR3 DNA follows: TGTGCCAGCAGCCAAGAGGGCGGCAGGCTGAATTCACCCCTCCACTTT. This translates into CASSQEGGRLNSPLHF. The variable domain in full, completed from reference TRBV14 and TRBJ1-6, reads EAGVTQFPSHSVIEKGQTVTLRCDPISGHDNLYWYRRVMGKEIKFLLHFVKESKQDESGMPNNRFLAERTGGTYSTLKVQPAELEDSGVYFCASSQEGGRLNSPLHFGNGTRLTVT.

The chain combines TRBV12-2 with TRBJ2-5; the table gives TRBD2 as D, unverified against the DNA. TRBV12-2 is marked as a pseudogene. This CDR3 comprises 15 residues. This chain's CDR3 is CASRLAMEASKTQYF. The DNA of the CDR3 is TGTGCAAGTCGCTTAGCAATGGAGGCTAGCAAGACCCAGTACTTC.

This CDR3 reads CAISTLGGADTGELFF. For the CDR3, the DNA is TGTGCCATCAGCACCCTCGGAGGAGCCGACACCGGGGAGCTGTTTTTT. The chain couples TRBV10-3 to TRBJ2-2; TRBD2 is a possible D gene (5 bases). The CDR3 extends over 16 amino acids. CDR1 is ENHRY, CDR2 SYGVKD, per germline. The V end lost 6 bases, the J end lost 3 bases, and 17 bases lay between the germline ends.

The chain joins TRBV21-1 to TRBJ2-7; the table calls TRBD2, which could not be checked here. TRBV21-1 is recorded as a pseudogene. This CDR3 has 14 amino acids. The CDR3 DNA reads TGTGCCAGCAGCAGAAAGGCGGGTGCCTACGAGCAGTACTTC. It yields the protein CASSRKAGAYEQYF.

This chain connects TRBV11-2 to TRBJ2-1, with TRBD2 matching 8 bases. The trim removed 5 bases at V and 3 bases at J, leaving 9 bases unmatched. Germline V CDR1 and CDR2: SGHAT, FQNNGV. The CDR3 runs 16 residues. The CDR3 coding sequence is TGTGCCAGCAGCCTTCCGGGGAGCGGGGGCTACAATGAGCAGTTCTTC. This encodes CASSLPGSGGYNEQFF. The whole variable domain, remainder taken from reference TRBV11-2 and TRBJ2-1, is EAGVAQSPRYKIIEKRQSVAFWCNPISGHATLYWYQQILGQGPKLLIQFQNNGVVDDSQLPKDRFSAERLKGVDSTLKIQPAKLEDSAVYLCASSLPGSGGYNEQFFGPGTRLTVL.

This clone has at least ten counts. The rearrangement uses TRBV27 and TRBJ2-6; perhaps TRBD1 as D (5 bases). The ends were cut back, 3 bases at V and 0 bases at J, with 9 bases in the middle. Per the germline V gene, CDR1 is MNHEY and CDR2 is SMNVEV (reference sequence). The length of the CDR3 is 16 residues. CDR3 sequence reads: CASSFRGGSGANVLTF. Written as DNA, the CDR3 is TGTGCCAGCAGTTTTAGGGGTGGCTCTGGGGCCAACGTCCTGACTTTC. Full variable domain (remainder filled in from reference TRBV27 and TRBJ2-6): EAQVTQNPRYLITVTGKKLTVTCSQNMNHEYMSWYRQDPGLGLRQIYYSMNVEVTDKGDVPEGYKVSRKEKRNFPLILESPSPNQTSLYFCASSFRGGSGANVLTFGAGSRLTVL.

The chain is built from TRBV7-2 and TRBJ2-7; tentative D call: TRBD1 (5 bases). Trimming shortened V by 2 bases and J by 3 bases, and 11 bases separated the two germline ends. CDR1 and CDR2 from the germline V gene are SGHTA and FQGNSA. CDR3 length: 14 amino acids. The DNA of the CDR3 is TGTGCCAGCAGCTTACCCAGGGTTAGCTACGAGCAGTACTTC. Translating gives CASSLPRVSYEQYF.